Presented here are 26 T cell receptor beta chains from one specimen sequenced in a study of shared T cell receptors in the human thymus. Libraries were prepared by immunoSEQ multiplex PCR; TCRdb keeps only in-frame clonotypes and omits some of them. Of about 660,000 clones in the sample, more than 75% were seen once. These sequences were also reported in another study, on human thymus T cells.

Material for sequencing was thymocytes. Receptors originate from a boy under two years old with a congenital heart defect.

The chain carries TRBV5-4 and TRBJ2-4; possible D gene TRBD2, 6 bases. The CDR3 length is 16 residues. V lost 4 bases, J lost 1 base, and 15 bases lay in between. CDR1 is SGHNT, CDR2 YYREEE, per germline (reference sequence). CDR3 region: CASSPGSRGAKNIQYF. The DNA of the CDR3 is TGTGCCAGCAGCCCTGGGTCCCGGGGGGCCAAAAACATTCAGTACTTC.

V is TRBV6-1 and J is TRBJ1-5; 12 bases are a match to TRBD1. Unmatched junction bases numbered 5, after V lost 5 bases and J lost 6 bases. Germline V gene lookup returns CDR1 MNHNS and CDR2 SASEGT. The CDR3 extends over 15 amino acids. The CDR3 region has the DNA TGTGCCAGCAGTCGCCGGGACAGGGGGCTTCAGCCCCAGCATTTT. It specifies CASSRRDRGLQPQHF.

The J gene is TRBJ1-2, the V gene TRBV5-4, with TRBD1 matching over 8 bases. V shed 2 bases, J shed 7 bases, and the junction held 10 bases outside the gene matches. The CDR3 length is 15 residues. CDR1 is SGHNT and CDR2 is YYREEE in the germline V gene (reference sequence). The CDR3 loop reads CASSFRPTGGSGYTF. The CDR3, as DNA: TGTGCCAGCAGCTTTCGACCCACAGGGGGAAGTGGCTACACCTTC.

This chain connects TRBV27 to TRBJ2-5; 8 nucleotides line up with TRBD2. This CDR3 comprises 15 residues. From germline, CDR1 is MNHEY and CDR2 SMNVEV (reference sequence). After removal of 8 bases from V and 4 bases from J, the junction contained 12 bases not matched to a gene. The CDR3 DNA follows: TGTGCCAGCGCATACACCGGGGGGGTAGGAGAGACCCAGTACTTC. Translation: CASAYTGGVGETQYF.

The chain carries TRBV2 and TRBJ2-1, with TRBD2 identical over 13 bases. This CDR3 has 19 amino acids. The V and J ends lost 4 bases and 0 bases, in that order; junction bases with no gene match: 9. Germline V gene data show CDR1 as SNHLY and CDR2 as FYNNEI. This CDR3 reads CASSVGGTSGISSYNEQFF. The CDR3 coding sequence is TGTGCCAGCAGTGTCGGGGGGACTAGCGGGATCAGCTCCTACAATGAGCAGTTCTTC.

The chain links TRBV9 to TRBJ1-1, with D possibly matching TRBD1 (6 bases). The CDR3 runs 15 residues. Germline loops: CDR1 SGDLS, CDR2 YYNGEE. V shed 4 bases and J shed 7 bases, with 20 bases lying between them. The CDR3 coding sequence is TGTGCCAGCAGCCCCGGGCACTCTGAACAGGGTGAAGCTTTCTTT. Its protein product is CASSPGHSEQGEAFF.

This clone is a singleton in its sample. This rearrangement joins TRBV27 to TRBJ2-2; 7 bases are a match to TRBD1. The CDR3 loop spans 14 amino acids. With 8 bases clipped from V and 2 bases from J, the junction kept 5 bases outside the gene matches. Germline V gene data show CDR1 as MNHEY and CDR2 as SMNVEV (reference sequence). Written as DNA, the CDR3 is TGTGCCAGCCGACGGGACAGCAACACCGGGGAGCTGTTTTTT. Translated, it gives CASRRDSNTGELFF.

In this sample, this clone turned up once. The chain carries TRBV11-2 and TRBJ2-1; 7 bases fit TRBD2. Trimming cost V 2 bases and J 6 bases; bases outside gene matches: 10. The germline CDR1 and CDR2 sequences are SGHAT and FQNNGV. The CDR3 has 16 amino acids. As DNA, the CDR3 is TGTGCCAGCAGCTTACGCCGGGACTACCACACCAATGAGCAGTTCTTC. It translates to CASSLRRDYHTNEQFF.

The chain has TRBV19 and TRBJ2-3, with D perhaps matching TRBD2 (5 bases). The CDR3 has 13 amino acids. Trimming removed 3 bases at V and 10 bases at J, with 14 bases between. Germline V CDR1 and CDR2: LNHDA, SQIVND (reference sequence). The CDR3 DNA reads TGTGCCAGTAGTATTGGGTTTAAGAGGGCGCAGTATTTT. It is translated as CASSIGFKRAQYF. Drawing the rest from reference TRBV19 and TRBJ2-3, the complete variable domain is DGGITQSPKYLFRKEGQNVTLSCEQNLNHDAMYWYRQDPGQGLRLIYYSQIVNDFQKGDIAEGYSVSREKKESFPLTVTSAQKNPTAFYLCASSIGFKRAQYFGPGTRLTVL.

V usage is TRBV6-1 and J usage is TRBJ2-7; D is perhaps TRBD2 (6 bases). Germline lookup yields CDR1 MNHNS and CDR2 SASEGT. V was trimmed by 1 base and J by 3 bases, leaving 13 bases between them. CDR3 length equals 15 residues. As DNA, the CDR3 is TGTGCCAGCAGTGAAGGGGAAGCGGAGGGCTACGAGCAGTACTTC. As protein: CASSEGEAEGYEQYF.

This clone appeared once. The chain uses TRBV2 and TRBJ1-5; D possibly corresponds to TRBD1 (5 bases). Germline V lookup: CDR1 SNHLY, CDR2 FYNNEI. This CDR3 comprises 18 residues. Trimming took 4 bases from V and 0 from J, leaving 19 bases between them. The CDR3 spells CASSVGALQRPSNQPQHF. CDR3 coding DNA: TGTGCCAGCAGTGTTGGGGCTCTCCAACGGCCTAGCAATCAGCCCCAGCATTTT.

This chain joins TRBV4-3 and TRBJ2-5; 12 bases match TRBD2. The CDR3 has 16 residues. Germline V gene data show CDR1 as LGHNA and CDR2 as YSLEER. The V and J ends lost 5 bases and 2 bases, in that order; junction bases with no gene match: 6. CDR3 loop: CASSTGLAGHQETQYF. The CDR3 DNA reads TGCGCCAGCAGCACCGGACTAGCGGGACATCAAGAGACCCAGTACTTC.

This chain's CDR3 is CASSLRGGRGGELFF. Here the CDR3 DNA reads TGCGCCAGCAGTCTGCGCGGGGGGCGAGGCGGGGAGCTGTTTTTT. The rearrangement uses TRBV23-1 and TRBJ2-2; 8 bases agree with TRBD2. TRBV23-1 is filed as an ORF, its function uncertain. With 4 bases clipped from V and 7 bases from J, the junction kept 8 bases outside the gene matches. This CDR3 is 15 amino acids long.

This clone was recorded only once. The rearrangement links TRBV19 to TRBJ2-3, with TRBD2 matching over 14 bases. V shed 5 bases and J 4 bases; nucleotides not matched to a gene: 5. This CDR3 has 16 amino acids. CDR1 is LNHDA, CDR2 SQIVND, per germline (reference sequence). The DNA of the CDR3 is TGTGCCAGTAGTCCAAGACTAGCGGGAGGGGCAGATACGCAGTATTTT. Amino acids: CASSPRLAGGADTQYF.

The chain is built from TRBV5-4 and TRBJ2-7; TRBD2 matches 9 bases. The CDR3 runs to 14 residues. With V trimmed by 4 bases and J by 1 base, 3 bases remained unmatched. Germline V gives CDR1 SGHNT, CDR2 YYREEE (reference sequence). The CDR3 protein is CASSPLAGSYEQYF. DNA of the CDR3: TGTGCCAGCAGCCCCCTAGCGGGATCCTACGAGCAGTACTTC. The whole variable domain, remainder taken from reference TRBV5-4 and TRBJ2-7, is ETGVTQSPTHLIKTRGQQVTLRCSSQSGHNTVSWYQQALGQGPQFIFQYYREEENGRGNFPPRFSGLQFPNYSSELNVNALELDDSALYLCASSPLAGSYEQYFGPGTRLTVT.

The chain carries TRBV4-3 and TRBJ2-7; possible D gene TRBD1, 6 bases. V lost 1 base and J lost 4, with 11 bases in between. CDR1 is LGHNA and CDR2 is YSLEER in the germline V gene. This CDR3 has 14 amino acids. This chain's CDR3 is CASSQGTEIYEQYF. The CDR3, as DNA: TGCGCCAGCAGCCAAGGGACAGAAATTTACGAGCAGTACTTC.

The rearrangement links TRBV5-5 to TRBJ2-3; 11 nucleotides align to TRBD2. V lost 3 bases to trimming and J lost 2 bases; unmatched junction nucleotides: 8. The CDR3 covers 17 residues. Germline assignment: CDR1 SGHKS and CDR2 YYEKEE (reference sequence). CDR3 coding DNA: TGTGCCAGCAGCTCGCACCGACTAGCGGGGACCACAGATACGCAGTATTTT. Encoded protein: CASSSHRLAGTTDTQYF. The full variable domain, in which reference TRBV5-5 and TRBJ2-3 provide the parts outside the CDR3, is DAGVTQSPTHLIKTRGQQVTLRCSPISGHKSVSWYQQVLGQGPQFIFQYYEKEERGRGNFPDRFSARQFPNYSSELNVNALLLGDSALYLCASSSHRLAGTTDTQYFGPGTRLTVL.

This rearrangement joins TRBV15 to TRBJ2-1; 8 bases are a match to TRBD2. The CDR3 runs 17 residues. The trim removed 0 bases at V and 8 bases at J, leaving 12 bases unmatched. CDR1 and CDR2 from the germline V gene are LNHNV and YYDKDF (reference sequence). DNA of the CDR3: TGTGCCACCAGCAGAGAACGGCTAGCGGGTGGGAGCGATGAGCAGTTCTTC. Amino acid sequence: CATSRERLAGGSDEQFF.

V and J are TRBV4-1 and TRBJ2-7, with 8 positions matching TRBD1. The CDR3 length is 17 residues. V was clipped by 0 bases and J by 4 bases; unmatched bases: 11. Germline CDR1 reads MGHRA; CDR2 reads YSYEKL. The CDR3 protein is CASSQEDTGTGQYEQYF. CDR3 nucleotide sequence: TGCGCCAGCAGCCAAGAGGACACCGGGACAGGCCAGTACGAGCAGTACTTC.

This clone showed up just once. The chain joins TRBV5-4 to TRBJ2-1; TRBD2 agrees at 11 bases. V lost 4 bases and J lost 5; bases outside the gene matches: 11. This CDR3 is 17 amino acids long. Per the germline V gene, CDR1 is SGHNT and CDR2 is YYREEE (reference sequence). The CDR3 reads CASSEPQTSGNNNEQFF. CDR3 sequence (DNA): TGTGCCAGCAGCGAGCCCCAGACTAGCGGGAACAACAATGAGCAGTTCTTC.

This chain joins TRBV11-2 and TRBJ2-3; maybe TRBD2 (6 bases). Per the germline V gene, CDR1 is SGHAT and CDR2 is FQNNGV. With 8 bases removed from V and 0 bases from J, the gap between germline ends came to 12 bases. The CDR3 extends over 14 amino acids. The CDR3 loop reads CASPRAGSTDTQYF. In DNA, the CDR3 is TGTGCCAGCCCTAGGGCGGGGAGCACAGATACGCAGTATTTT.

The chain uses TRBV28 and TRBJ1-5; TRBD1 is a possible D gene (5 bases). Germline V gives CDR1 MDHEN, CDR2 SYDVKM. CDR3 length: 15 amino acids. V was clipped by 4 bases and J by 5 bases, with 15 bases between them. CDR3: CASSSRTRVDQPQHF. The CDR3 DNA sequence: TGTGCCAGCAGTTCCCGCACCAGGGTTGATCAGCCCCAGCATTTT. The variable domain in full, with the rest retrieved from reference TRBV28 and TRBJ1-5, is DVKVTQSSRYLVKRTGEKVFLECVQDMDHENMFWYRQDPGLGLRLIYFSYDVKMKEKGDIPEGYSVSREKKERFSLILESASTNQTSMYLCASSSRTRVDQPQHFGDGTRLSIL.

The chain joins TRBV7-9 to TRBJ1-1; D gene ambiguous. Trimming shortened V by 4 bases and J by 3 bases, and 15 bases separated the two germline ends. The CDR3 is 15 amino acids. Germline V gene sequence: CDR1 SEHNR, CDR2 FQNEAQ (reference sequence). CDR3 amino acids: CASSSSAGCYTEAFF. Written as DNA, the CDR3 is TGTGCCAGCAGCTCATCCGCGGGGTGTTACACTGAAGCTTTCTTT.

J is TRBJ2-1 and V is TRBV4-2, with 8 bases identical to TRBD2. CDR1 and CDR2 from the germline V gene are LGHNA and YNFKEQ. The CDR3 runs 15 residues. The ends lost 0 bases at V and 10 bases at J; junction bases unmatched: 8. CDR3 in amino acids: CASSQEEAGEEEQFF. The DNA for the CDR3 is TGTGCCAGCAGCCAAGAGGAAGCGGGAGAAGAGGAGCAGTTCTTC.

The chain links TRBV2 to TRBJ1-2; no clear D gene. V lost 11 bases to trimming and J lost 8 bases, with 9 bases between them. Germline V lookup: CDR1 SNHLY, CDR2 FYNNEI. CDR3 length: 9 residues. The CDR3 region has the DNA TGTGCCGGCCTTCAAGGCTACACCTTC. This translates into CAGLQGYTF.

The gene calls are TRBV27 and TRBJ2-5; perhaps TRBD2 as D (6 bases). Between the trimmed V and J ends, which lost 6 bases and 4 bases, there was a span of 18 bases. The V gene's germline CDR1 is MNHEY and CDR2 SMNVEV (reference sequence). The CDR3 covers 15 residues. This chain's CDR3 is CASSLAPGGLETQYF. As DNA, the CDR3 is TGTGCCAGCAGCTTAGCCCCTGGAGGGCTAGAGACCCAGTACTTC.